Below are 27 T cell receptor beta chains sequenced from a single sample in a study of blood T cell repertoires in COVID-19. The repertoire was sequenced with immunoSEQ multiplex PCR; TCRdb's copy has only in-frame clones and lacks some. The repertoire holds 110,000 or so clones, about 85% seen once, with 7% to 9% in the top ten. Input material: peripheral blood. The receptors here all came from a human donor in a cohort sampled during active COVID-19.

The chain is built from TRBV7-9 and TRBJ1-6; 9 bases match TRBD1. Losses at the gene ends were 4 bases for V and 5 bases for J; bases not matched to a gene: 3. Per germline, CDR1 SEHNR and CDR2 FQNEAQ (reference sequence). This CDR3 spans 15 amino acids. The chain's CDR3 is CASSYRDRDNSPLHF. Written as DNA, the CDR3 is TGTGCCAGCAGCTACCGGGACAGGGATAATTCACCCCTCCACTTT. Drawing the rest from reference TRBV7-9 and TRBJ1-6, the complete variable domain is DTGVSQNPRHKITKRGQNVTFRCDPISEHNRLYWYRQTLGQGPEFLTYFQNEAQLEKSRLLSDRFSAERPKGSFSTLEIQRTEQGDSAMYLCASSYRDRDNSPLHFGNGTRLTVT.

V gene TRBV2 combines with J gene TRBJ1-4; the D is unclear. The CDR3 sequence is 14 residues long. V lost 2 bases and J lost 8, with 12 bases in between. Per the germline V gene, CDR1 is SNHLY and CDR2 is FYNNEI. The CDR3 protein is CASSEIVGIEKLFF. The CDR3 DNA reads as TGTGCCAGCAGTGAAATTGTCGGGATCGAAAAACTGTTTTTT. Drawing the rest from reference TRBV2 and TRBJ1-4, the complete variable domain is EPEVTQTPSHQVTQMGQEVILRCVPISNHLYFYWYRQILGQKVEFLVSFYNNEISEKSEIFDDQFSVERPDGSNFTLKIRSTKLEDSAMYFCASSEIVGIEKLFFGSGTQLSVL.

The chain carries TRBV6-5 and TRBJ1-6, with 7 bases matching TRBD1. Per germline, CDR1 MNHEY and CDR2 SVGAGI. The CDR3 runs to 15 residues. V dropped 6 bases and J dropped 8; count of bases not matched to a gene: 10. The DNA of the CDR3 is TGTGCCAGCAGACCCGACAGGGTGGTGGATTCACCCCTCCACTTT. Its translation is CASRPDRVVDSPLHF.

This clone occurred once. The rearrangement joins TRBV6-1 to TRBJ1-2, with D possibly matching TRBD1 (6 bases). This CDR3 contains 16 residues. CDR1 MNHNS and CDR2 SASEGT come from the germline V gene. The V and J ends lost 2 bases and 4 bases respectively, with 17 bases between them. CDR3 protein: CASSERRWTDGYGYTF. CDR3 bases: TGTGCCAGCAGTGAAAGGCGTTGGACAGACGGCTATGGCTACACCTTC.

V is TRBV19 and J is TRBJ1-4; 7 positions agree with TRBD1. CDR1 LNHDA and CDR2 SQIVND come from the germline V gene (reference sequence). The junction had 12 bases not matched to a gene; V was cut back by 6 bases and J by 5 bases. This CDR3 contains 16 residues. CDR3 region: CASRPKRGGANEKLFF. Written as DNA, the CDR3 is TGTGCCAGTAGACCGAAACGAGGGGGCGCGAATGAAAAACTGTTTTTT.

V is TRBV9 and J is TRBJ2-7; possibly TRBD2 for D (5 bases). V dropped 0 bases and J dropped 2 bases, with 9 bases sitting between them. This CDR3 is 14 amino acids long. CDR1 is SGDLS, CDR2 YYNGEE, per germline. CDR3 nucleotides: TGTGCCAGCAGCGTAGGGCGAGGGCCCTACGAGCAGTACTTC. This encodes CASSVGRGPYEQYF.

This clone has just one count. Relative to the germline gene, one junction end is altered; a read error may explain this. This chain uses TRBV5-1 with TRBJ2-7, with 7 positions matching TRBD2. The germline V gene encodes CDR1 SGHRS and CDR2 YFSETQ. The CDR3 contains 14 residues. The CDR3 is CASSLGDYPYEQYF. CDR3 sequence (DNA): TGCGCCAGCAGTTTGGGGGACTACCCCTACGAGCAGTACTTC.

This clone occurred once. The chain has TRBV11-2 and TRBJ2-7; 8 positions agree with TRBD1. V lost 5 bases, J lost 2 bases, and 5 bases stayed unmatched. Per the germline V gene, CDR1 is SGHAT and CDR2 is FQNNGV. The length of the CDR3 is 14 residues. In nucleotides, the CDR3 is TGTGCCAGCAGCACTGGACAGGGTACCTACGAGCAGTACTTC. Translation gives CASSTGQGTYEQYF.

The CDR3 is CASSFPQGFINYGYTF. CDR3 in DNA: TGTGCCAGCAGCTTCCCCCAGGGGTTTATTAACTATGGCTACACCTTC. The chain joins TRBV5-6 to TRBJ1-2; the D gene is possibly TRBD1 (6 bases). With 2 bases removed from V and 1 base from J, the gap between germline ends came to 15 bases. CDR1 and CDR2 (germline): SGHDT, YYEEEE. This CDR3 is 16 amino acids long.

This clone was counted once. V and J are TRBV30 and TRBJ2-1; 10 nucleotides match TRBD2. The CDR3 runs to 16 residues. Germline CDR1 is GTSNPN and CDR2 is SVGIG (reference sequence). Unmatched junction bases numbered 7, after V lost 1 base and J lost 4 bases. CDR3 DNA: TGTGCCTGGAGTGCTAGCGGGGGCCGGGGGTACAATGAGCAGTTCTTC. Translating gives CAWSASGGRGYNEQFF.

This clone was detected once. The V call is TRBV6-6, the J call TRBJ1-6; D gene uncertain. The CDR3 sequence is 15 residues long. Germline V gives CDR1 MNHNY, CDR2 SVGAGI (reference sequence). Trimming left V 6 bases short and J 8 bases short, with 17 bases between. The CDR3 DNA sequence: TGTGCCAGCAGCTTCGCGGCCCACTTAGATTCACCCCTCCACTTT. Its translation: CASSFAAHLDSPLHF.

CDR3 sequence (DNA): TGTGCCAGCAGCTTATTGATAGTCGCCACTGAAGCTTTCTTT. Amino acid sequence: CASSLLIVATEAFF. This rearrangement joins TRBV7-6 to TRBJ1-1; D not certain. Deletions cut 2 bases from V and 4 bases from J, with 11 bases between. This CDR3 has 14 residues. CDR1 is SGHVS and CDR2 is FNYEAQ in the germline V gene.

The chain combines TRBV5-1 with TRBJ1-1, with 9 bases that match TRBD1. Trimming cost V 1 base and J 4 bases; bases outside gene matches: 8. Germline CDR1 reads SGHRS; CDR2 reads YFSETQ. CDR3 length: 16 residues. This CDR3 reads CASSLIPGQGFTEAFF. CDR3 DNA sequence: TGCGCCAGCAGCTTGATTCCGGGACAGGGCTTCACTGAAGCTTTCTTT.

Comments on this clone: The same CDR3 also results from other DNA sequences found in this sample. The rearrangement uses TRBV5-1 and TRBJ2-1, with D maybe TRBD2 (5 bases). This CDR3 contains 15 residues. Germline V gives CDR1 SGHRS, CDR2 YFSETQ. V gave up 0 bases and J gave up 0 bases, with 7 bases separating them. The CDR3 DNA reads TGCGCCAGCAGCTTGGGTGGGAGCTCCTACAATGAGCAGTTCTTC. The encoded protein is CASSLGGSSYNEQFF. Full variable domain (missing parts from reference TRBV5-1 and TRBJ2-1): KAGVTQTPRYLIKTRGQQVTLSCSPISGHRSVSWYQQTPGQGLQFLFEYFSETQRNKGNFPGRFSGRQFSNSRSEMNVSTLELGDSALYLCASSLGGSSYNEQFFGPGTRLTVL.

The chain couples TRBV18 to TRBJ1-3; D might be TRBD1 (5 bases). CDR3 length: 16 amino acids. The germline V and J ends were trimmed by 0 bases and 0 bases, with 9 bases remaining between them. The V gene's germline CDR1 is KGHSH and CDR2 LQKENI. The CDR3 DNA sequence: TGTGCCAGCTCACCACCGAGACAGCGCTCTGGAAACACCATATATTTT. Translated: CASSPPRQRSGNTIYF.

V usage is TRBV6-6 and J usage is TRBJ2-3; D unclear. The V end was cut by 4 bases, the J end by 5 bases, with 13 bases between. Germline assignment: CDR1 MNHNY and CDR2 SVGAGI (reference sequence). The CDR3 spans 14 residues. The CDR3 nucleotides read TGTGCCAGCAGTTCGGTGGCTCCGGGAGATACGCAGTATTTT. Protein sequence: CASSSVAPGDTQYF.

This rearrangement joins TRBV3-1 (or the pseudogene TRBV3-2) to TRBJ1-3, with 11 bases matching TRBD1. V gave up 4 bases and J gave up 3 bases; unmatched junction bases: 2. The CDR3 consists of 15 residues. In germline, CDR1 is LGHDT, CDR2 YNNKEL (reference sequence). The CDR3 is CASSLDRGLGNTIYF. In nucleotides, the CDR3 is TGTGCCAGCAGCCTGGACAGGGGGCTTGGAAACACCATATATTTT.

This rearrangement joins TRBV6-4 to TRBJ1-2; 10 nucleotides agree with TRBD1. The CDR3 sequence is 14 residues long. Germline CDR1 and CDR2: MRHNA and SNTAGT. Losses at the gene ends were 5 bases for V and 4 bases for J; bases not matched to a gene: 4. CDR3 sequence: CASSKDRGSYGYTF. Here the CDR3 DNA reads TGTGCCAGCAGTAAGGACAGGGGGTCCTATGGCTACACCTTC.

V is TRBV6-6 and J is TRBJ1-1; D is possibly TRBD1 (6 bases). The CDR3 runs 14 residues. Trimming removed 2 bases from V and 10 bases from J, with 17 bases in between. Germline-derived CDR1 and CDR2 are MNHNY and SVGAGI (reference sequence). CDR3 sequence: CASSYPTTGYGAFF. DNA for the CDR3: TGTGCCAGCAGTTACCCCACAACAGGGTATGGAGCTTTCTTT.

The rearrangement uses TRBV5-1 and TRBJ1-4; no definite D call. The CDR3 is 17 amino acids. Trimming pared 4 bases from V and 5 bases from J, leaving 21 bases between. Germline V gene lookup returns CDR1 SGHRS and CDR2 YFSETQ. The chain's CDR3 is CASSLLRGIGSNEKLFF. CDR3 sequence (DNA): TGCGCCAGCAGCCTACTGAGAGGGATCGGGTCCAATGAAAAACTGTTTTTT.

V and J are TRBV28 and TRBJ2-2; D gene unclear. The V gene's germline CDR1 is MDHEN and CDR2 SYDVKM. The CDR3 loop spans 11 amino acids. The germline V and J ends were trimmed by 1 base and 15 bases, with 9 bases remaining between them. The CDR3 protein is CASSLFAEVFF. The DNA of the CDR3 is TGTGCCAGCAGTTTATTTGCAGAGGTGTTTTTT. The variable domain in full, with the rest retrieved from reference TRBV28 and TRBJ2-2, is DVKVTQSSRYLVKRTGEKVFLECVQDMDHENMFWYRQDPGLGLRLIYFSYDVKMKEKGDIPEGYSVSREKKERFSLILESASTNQTSMYLCASSLFAEVFFGEGSRLTVL.

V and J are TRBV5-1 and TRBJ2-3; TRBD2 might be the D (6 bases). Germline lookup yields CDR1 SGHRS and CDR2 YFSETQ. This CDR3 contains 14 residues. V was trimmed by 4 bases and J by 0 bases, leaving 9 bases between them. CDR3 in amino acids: CASSPGTSTDTQYF. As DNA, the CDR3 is TGCGCCAGCAGCCCGGGGACTAGCACAGATACGCAGTATTTT. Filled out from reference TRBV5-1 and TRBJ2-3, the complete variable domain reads KAGVTQTPRYLIKTRGQQVTLSCSPISGHRSVSWYQQTPGQGLQFLFEYFSETQRNKGNFPGRFSGRQFSNSRSEMNVSTLELGDSALYLCASSPGTSTDTQYFGPGTRLTVL.

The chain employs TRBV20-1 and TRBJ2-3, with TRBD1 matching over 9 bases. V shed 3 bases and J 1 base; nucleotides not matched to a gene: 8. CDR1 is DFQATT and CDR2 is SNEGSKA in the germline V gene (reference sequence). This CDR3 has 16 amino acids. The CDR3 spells CSASGGWTGGTDTQYF. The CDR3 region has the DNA TGCAGTGCTAGTGGAGGATGGACAGGGGGCACAGATACGCAGTATTTT.

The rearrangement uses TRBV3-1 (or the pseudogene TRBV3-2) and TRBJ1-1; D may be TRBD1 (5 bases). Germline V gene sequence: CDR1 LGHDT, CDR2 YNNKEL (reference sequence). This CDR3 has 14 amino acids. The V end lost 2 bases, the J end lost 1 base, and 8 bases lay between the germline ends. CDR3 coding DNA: TGTGCCAGCAGCCAACCCGACAGGAACACTGAAGCTTTCTTT. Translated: CASSQPDRNTEAFF.

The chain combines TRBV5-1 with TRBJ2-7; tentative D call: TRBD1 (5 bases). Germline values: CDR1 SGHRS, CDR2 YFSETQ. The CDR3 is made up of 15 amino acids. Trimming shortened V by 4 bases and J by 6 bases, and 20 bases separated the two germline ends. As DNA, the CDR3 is TGCGCCAGCAGCCGAGGTAAGGGTAGGGGCGGCGAGCAGTACTTC. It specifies CASSRGKGRGGEQYF.

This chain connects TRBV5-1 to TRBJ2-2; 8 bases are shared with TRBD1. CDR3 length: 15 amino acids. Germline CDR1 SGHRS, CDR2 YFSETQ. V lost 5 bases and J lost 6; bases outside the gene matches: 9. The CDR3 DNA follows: TGCGCCAGCAGGGATGGCAGGGGGCCGGCCGGGGAGCTGTTTTTT. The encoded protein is CASRDGRGPAGELFF.

The CDR3: CAIIPAGTEAFF. Written as DNA, the CDR3 is TGTGCCATCATCCCCGCGGGGACTGAAGCTTTCTTT. The gene calls are TRBV10-3 and TRBJ1-1; D ambiguous. V dropped 7 bases and J dropped 5 bases, with 11 bases sitting between them. Looked up from germline, CDR1 is ENHRY and CDR2 is SYGVKD. This CDR3 has 12 residues.